The rows below give T cell receptor beta chains drawn from one sample of a study of cytomegalovirus exposure and HLA in healthy donors. Profiling relied on immunoSEQ multiplex PCR, and the TCRdb table lists in-frame clones only, not all of them. This sample has tens of thousands of clones; roughly 82% occur once, and the top ten carry roughly a tenth. Sequenced: PBMCs. These receptors were obtained from a young woman in good health and CMV-seropositive. CDR3s include the opening cysteine and the closing phenylalanine or tryptophan. The D gene is left open where the match is weak. Some rows have no size entry. The others give once, few or many, or a class for an expanded clone.

clone_size: -
v_call: TRBV6-5
j_call: TRBJ1-2
d_call: -
cdr3_nt: TGTGCCAGCAGTCCTGAATACAGGGCCCAAGGCTACACCTTC
cdr3_aa: CASSPEYRAQGYTF

clone_size: -
v_call: TRBV7-8
j_call: TRBJ1-2
d_call: -
cdr3_nt: TGTGCCAGCAGCTTATCGGGTCCTCCTAACTATGGCTACACCTTC
cdr3_aa: CASSLSGPPNYGYTF

clone_size: few
v_call: TRBV6-6
j_call: TRBJ1-2
d_call: TRBD1
cdr3_nt: TGTGCCAGCAGCTGGTCGGGACAGGGGGAGCATGGCTACACCTTC
cdr3_aa: CASSWSGQGEHGYTF

clone_size: -
v_call: TRBV13
j_call: TRBJ2-6
d_call: TRBD2
cdr3_nt: TGTGCCAGCAGCAGACTTATAAGGACTAGCGGGAGGGCGGGGGCCAACGTCCTGACTTTC
cdr3_aa: CASSRLIRTSGRAGANVLTF

clone_size: -
v_call: TRBV7-9
j_call: TRBJ2-5
d_call: TRBD2
cdr3_nt: TGTGCCAGCAGCTACCTCGGACTAGAGTTTGGGGACCAAGAGACCCAGTACTTC
cdr3_aa: CASSYLGLEFGDQETQYF

clone_size: -
v_call: TRBV27
j_call: TRBJ1-6
d_call: -
cdr3_nt: TGTGCCAGCAGTTTCGGGACTACAAATTCACCCCTCCACTTT
cdr3_aa: CASSFGTTNSPLHF

clone_size: once
v_call: TRBV9
j_call: TRBJ2-5
d_call: TRBD1
cdr3_nt: TGTGCCAGCAGCGCACTTGACAGGGGGCGAGGCGAGACCCAGTACTTC
cdr3_aa: CASSALDRGRGETQYF

clone_size: -
v_call: TRBV25-1
j_call: TRBJ2-5
d_call: TRBD1
cdr3_nt: TGTGCCAGCGCGACAGGGATCGAGACCCAGTACTTC
cdr3_aa: CASATGIETQYF

clone_size: -
v_call: TRBV5-4
j_call: TRBJ2-1
d_call: -
cdr3_nt: TGTGCCAGCAGCTTGGCGGCGACTACCTACAATGAGCAGTTCTTC
cdr3_aa: CASSLAATTYNEQFF

clone_size: -
v_call: TRBV25-1
j_call: TRBJ1-1
d_call: -
cdr3_nt: TGTGCCAGCAGTGACCCGACTGAAGCTTTCTTT
cdr3_aa: CASSDPTEAFF

clone_size: once
v_call: TRBV5-1
j_call: TRBJ1-1
d_call: -
cdr3_nt: TGCGCCAGCAGCAAATACAGGGTGAACACTGAAGCTTTCTTT
cdr3_aa: CASSKYRVNTEAFF

clone_size: once
v_call: TRBV6-5
j_call: TRBJ1-5
d_call: TRBD1
cdr3_nt: TGTGCCAGCAGCCCCGGGACAGGGACCAATCAGCCCCAGCATTTT
cdr3_aa: CASSPGTGTNQPQHF

clone_size: -
v_call: TRBV6-4
j_call: TRBJ2-1
d_call: TRBD2
cdr3_nt: TGTGCCAGCAGTGACTCGAGCGGGGGGGCCAATGAGCAGTTCTTC
cdr3_aa: CASSDSSGGANEQFF

clone_size: -
v_call: TRBV7-2
j_call: TRBJ1-5
d_call: TRBD1
cdr3_nt: TGTGCCAGCAGCTTATCCGGGACAGTTAGCAATCAGCCCCAGCATTTT
cdr3_aa: CASSLSGTVSNQPQHF

clone_size: -
v_call: TRBV28
j_call: TRBJ2-7
d_call: TRBD2
cdr3_nt: TGTGCCAGCAGACCCCCGGGACTAGCGATGTACGAGCAGTACTTC
cdr3_aa: CASRPPGLAMYEQYF

clone_size: -
v_call: TRBV30
j_call: TRBJ2-7
d_call: TRBD2
cdr3_nt: TGTGCCTGGACCCCGGCCCGGACTAGCGGGGGGATATACGAGCAGTACTTC
cdr3_aa: CAWTPARTSGGIYEQYF

clone_size: -
v_call: TRBV7-3
j_call: TRBJ2-3
d_call: TRBD2
cdr3_nt: TGTGCCAGCAGCCCCCAGCGGGGGCCCACAGATACGCAGTATTTT
cdr3_aa: CASSPQRGPTDTQYF